The T cell receptor (beta chain) under discussion was sequenced for a study of Ad26.COV2.S vaccination and SARS-CoV-2 variants. Here immunoSEQ multiplex PCR was the method, and the copy in TCRdb shows in-frame clones only, minus some. The data show approximately 460,000 clones, 80% to 90% seen once. V was pared by 0 bases and J by 4 bases, with 13 bases between. The CDR3 runs to 16 residues. The germline gives CDR1 SQVTM, CDR2 ANQGSEA. Treatment reported: roughly 20 received Ad26.COV2.S at low or high dose, single or two shots; 5 received placebo; per-sample allocation not given. Sampling took place 63 days after the first vaccine or placebo injection.

This TCR was sampled from a person aged 18-60 years who received the Ad26.COV2.S COVID-19 vaccine or a placebo. The V and J genes are TRBV29-1 and TRBJ1-6; maybe TRBD1 (6 bases). The sample here was peripheral blood, taken in a trial of Ad26.COV2.S vaccine versus placebo. In nucleotides, the CDR3 is TGCAGCGTTGAAGATACAGGGTGCGGGTATAATTCACCCCTCCACTTT. Its protein is CSVEDTGCGYNSPLHF.